This T cell receptor beta chain was captured in a study of technical replicates of blood from a few donors. CDR3 length: 18 residues. V dropped 5 bases and J dropped 1; count of bases not matched to a gene: 11. The V gene's germline CDR1 is SGHTA and CDR2 FQGTGA. Sequencing used immunoSEQ multiplex PCR; TCRdb keeps in-frame clones, though not all of them. The sample has about 82,000 clones; over 90% are singletons. The TCR sequence derives from a human donor in good health. V usage is TRBV7-3 and J usage is TRBJ2-2, with TRBD1 identical over 9 bases. Sequencing used T cells isolated from PBMCs. This CDR3 reads CASSNPGQGPMNTGELFF. The DNA of the CDR3 is TGTGCCAGCAGCAATCCGGGACAGGGCCCCATGAACACCGGGGAGCTGTTTTTT.